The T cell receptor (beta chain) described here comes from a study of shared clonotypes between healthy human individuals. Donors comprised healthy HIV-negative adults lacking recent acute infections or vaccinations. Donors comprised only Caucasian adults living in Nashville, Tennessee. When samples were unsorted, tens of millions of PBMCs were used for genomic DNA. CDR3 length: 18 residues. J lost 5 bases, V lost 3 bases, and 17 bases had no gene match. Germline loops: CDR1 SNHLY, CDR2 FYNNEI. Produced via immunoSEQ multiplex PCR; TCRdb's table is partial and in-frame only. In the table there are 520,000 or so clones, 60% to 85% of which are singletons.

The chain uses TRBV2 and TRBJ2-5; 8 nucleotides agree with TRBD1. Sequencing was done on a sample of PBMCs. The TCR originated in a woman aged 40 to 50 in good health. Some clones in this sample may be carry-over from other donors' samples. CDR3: CASSDRQGRTLRGETQYF. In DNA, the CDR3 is TGTGCCAGCAGTGATCGACAGGGGAGGACCCTTCGGGGGGAGACCCAGTACTTC.